This entry is about one T cell receptor (beta chain). The repertoire was sequenced with immunoSEQ multiplex PCR; TCRdb's copy has only in-frame clones and lacks some. Here the sample spans about 76,000 clones, over 70% being singletons. The entry originates in a study of radiotherapy plus CTLA-4 blockade in lung cancer. There are 13 residues in the CDR3. The germline V gene has CDR1 LGHNT and CDR2 FRNRAP. This receptor was identified in a human donor with non-small cell lung cancer whose response to radiotherapy plus ipilimumab could not be evaluated. Some clones in this sample may be carry-over from other donors' samples. The chain links TRBV12-5 to TRBJ1-2; the match to TRBD1 covers 7 bases. Specimen: peripheral blood, collected from a patient treated with radiotherapy plus ipilimumab. The CDR3 nucleotides read TGTGCATCGACGAAGACAGGGCCCTATGGCTACACCTTC. Its translation is CASTKTGPYGYTF. The whole variable domain, remainder taken from reference TRBV12-5 and TRBJ1-2, is DARVTQTPRHKVTEMGQEVTMRCQPILGHNTVFWYRQTMMQGLELLAYFRNRAPLDDSGMPKDRFSAEMPDATLATLKIQPSEPRDSAVYFCASTKTGPYGYTFGSGTRLTVV.